This T cell receptor (beta chain) emerged from a study of response to subunit inactivated influenza vaccine. TCRdb re-derived calls from the RT-PCR reads in MiXCR, one entry per CDR3 protein. This sample has some 800,000 distinct CDR3 sequences, with around 20% found just once. Study findings and constraints: Every seasonal influenza vaccination brings in few new T cells, the authors suggested.

A remark on this clonotype: Its cognate antigen is unknown.

The input for sequencing was PBMCs from blood, taken roughly 5 days after vaccination. The origin of this receptor is a middle-aged man who received an inactivated influenza vaccine.

DNA of the CDR3: TGTGCCAGCAGCCCCCAGGCGGGGAGATTTAGGCCCCAGCATTTT. Amino acids: CASSPQAGRFRPQHF. The genes are TRBV12-3 or TRBV12-4 and TRBJ1-5, with D unresolved. The CDR3 spans 15 residues. Between the trimmed V and J ends, which lost 6 bases and 9 bases, there was a span of 21 bases.